The present TCR beta chain was sequenced within a study of radiotherapy plus CTLA-4 blockade in lung cancer. At the level of the study: Overall, roughly 18% of patients showed an objective response, while about 30% attained disease control. Study-level findings and limits: Clones derived from tumor TCRs expanded in blood after radiotherapy plus ipilimumab.

Remarks on this clone: Its antigen remains unknown.

Per the germline V gene, CDR1 is MDHEN and CDR2 is SYDVKM. Trimming removed 4 bases from V and 4 bases from J, with 16 bases in between. This CDR3 has 15 amino acids. Sequencing was performed with immunoSEQ multiplex PCR; in TCRdb, only in-frame clones are kept and a portion is missing. The table has about 85,000 clones, roughly 86% seen once. The J gene is TRBJ1-2, the V gene TRBV28, with unresolved D. The receptor was derived from a human donor with non-small cell lung cancer who had a partial response to radiotherapy plus ipilimumab. The specimen was peripheral blood, collected from a patient treated with radiotherapy plus ipilimumab. DNA for the CDR3: TGTGCCAGCAGTTCTGCCGCCTGGGAGGGCTATGGCTACACCTTC. Translated: CASSSAAWEGYGYTF.